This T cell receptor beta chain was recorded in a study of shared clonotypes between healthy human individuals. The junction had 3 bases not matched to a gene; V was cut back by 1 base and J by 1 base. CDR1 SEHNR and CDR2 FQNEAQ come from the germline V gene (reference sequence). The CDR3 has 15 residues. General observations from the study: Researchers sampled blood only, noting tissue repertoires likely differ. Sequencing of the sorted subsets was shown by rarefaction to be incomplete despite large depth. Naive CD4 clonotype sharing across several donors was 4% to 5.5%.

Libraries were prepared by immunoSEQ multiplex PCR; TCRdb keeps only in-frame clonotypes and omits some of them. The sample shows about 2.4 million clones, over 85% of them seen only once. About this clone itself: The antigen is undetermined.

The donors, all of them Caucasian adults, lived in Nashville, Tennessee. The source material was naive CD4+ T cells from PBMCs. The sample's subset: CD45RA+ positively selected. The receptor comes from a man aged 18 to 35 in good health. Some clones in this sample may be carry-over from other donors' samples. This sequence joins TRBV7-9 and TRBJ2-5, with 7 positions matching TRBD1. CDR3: CASSLGEGAQETQYF. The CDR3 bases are TGTGCCAGCAGCTTAGGTGAGGGGGCCCAAGAGACCCAGTACTTC.